This TCR beta chain was sequenced in a study of T cells in Graves' hyperthyroidism and ophthalmopathy. V lost 0 bases to trimming and J lost 5 bases, with 13 bases between them. Germline V gives CDR1 DFQATT, CDR2 SNEGSKA (reference sequence). This CDR3 comprises 14 residues. RNA transcripts yielded amplified TCR beta CDR3 regions. Carried out on the TCR CDR3, a first-round RT-PCR used the HTBI primer set. A single record per CDR3 protein comes from TCRdb applying MiXCR to the multiplex PCR reads. Here the sample spans about 540,000 distinct CDR3 sequences, approximately 44% being singletons. This clonotype showed up many times.

The sample consisted of peripheral blood or thyroid tissue (not recorded which). The V and J genes are TRBV20-1 and TRBJ2-5; maybe TRBD1 (5 bases). The receptor's source is a woman aged 18-30 years with Graves' hyperthyroidism. Here the CDR3 reads CSARDPGILETQYF. CDR3 DNA sequence: TGCAGTGCTAGAGATCCAGGGATCCTTGAGACCCAGTACTTC.